A selection of T cell receptor beta chains follows, all from one sample in a study of monozygotic twins with inflammatory bowel disease. TCRdb reprocessed the 5' RACE reads and reports one entry per CDR3 protein, with no DNA. Here the sample table reports roughly 150,000 distinct CDR3 sequences. Sequenced: blood. Receptors originate from a human donor with ulcerative colitis or Crohn's disease, or a healthy co-twin of an affected twin (not recorded which). CDR3s include the opening cysteine and the closing phenylalanine or tryptophan. Each record gives: J gene, CDR3 length, V gene, CDR3 protein.

>TRBJ2-5|14|TRBV7-2
CASSLGPSSRTQYF
>TRBJ1-2|14|TRBV7-2
CASSGETGGYGYTF
>TRBJ2-3|11|TRBV12-3/TRBV12-4
CASSLKNTQYF
>TRBJ1-1|16|TRBV5-1
CASSFNSNGALTEAFF
>TRBJ2-1|15|TRBV5-1
CASSYAGAHYNEQFF
>TRBJ1-1|14|TRBV12-3/TRBV12-4
CASSLRGGDTEAFF
>TRBJ2-5|15|TRBV7-2
CASSLGGGGQETQYF
>TRBJ2-7|15|TRBV5-1
CASSLLLAGNYEQYF
>TRBJ2-3|15|TRBV6-4
CASGRQGASTDTQYF
>TRBJ2-5|11|TRBV12-3/TRBV12-4
CASSRGETQYF
>TRBJ2-1|15|TRBV27
CASSFSVGVGNEQFF
>TRBJ2-2|16|TRBV3-1
CASSQAGGGGTGELFF
>TRBJ2-6|23|TRBV6-2/TRBV6-3
CASSYSITLGAGGYSSGANVLTF
>TRBJ2-7|15|TRBV5-4
CASRADRVSSYEQYF
>TRBJ2-5|18|TRBV11-2
CASSYLFSRGGLEETQYF
>TRBJ2-5|14|TRBV7-2
CASSLAGRGETQYF
>TRBJ2-1|17|TRBV4-2
CASNPEGAGGIYNEQFF
>TRBJ2-3|14|TRBV5-1
CASSRGTAGDTQYF
>TRBJ2-7|17|TRBV7-2
CASSLASGGISSYEQYF
>TRBJ1-5|15|TRBV6-1
CASTPNGGPVWPQHF
>TRBJ2-7|13|TRBV18
CASSPREFGEQYF
>TRBJ2-4|17|TRBV5-1
CASSFSGGLRAKNMQYF
>TRBJ1-4|16|TRBV5-6
CASSLYPGGRHEKLFF
>TRBJ1-2|14|TRBV12-3/TRBV12-4
CASSPGLGASRYTF
>TRBJ2-1|14|TRBV3-1
CASSRAGTYNEQFF